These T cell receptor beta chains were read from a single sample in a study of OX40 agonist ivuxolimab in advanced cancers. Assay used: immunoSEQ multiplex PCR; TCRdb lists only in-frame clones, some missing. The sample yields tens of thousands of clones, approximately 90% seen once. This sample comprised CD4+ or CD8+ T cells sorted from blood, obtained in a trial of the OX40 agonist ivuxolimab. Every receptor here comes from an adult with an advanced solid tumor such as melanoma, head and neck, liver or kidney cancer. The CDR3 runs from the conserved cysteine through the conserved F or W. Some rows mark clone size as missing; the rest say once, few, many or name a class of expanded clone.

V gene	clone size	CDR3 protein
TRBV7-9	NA	CASSFTGVSTEAFF
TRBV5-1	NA	CASSLDREDTQYF
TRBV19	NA	CASSISGFVYEQYF
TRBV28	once	CASSNPGTANTEAFF
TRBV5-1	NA	CASSFGQEMDEQFF
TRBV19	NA	CASSRPRDTEAFF
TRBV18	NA	CASSTTLQGPTNYGYTF
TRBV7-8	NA	CASSGGQGANTEAFF
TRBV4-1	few	CASSQAGTGAYEQYF
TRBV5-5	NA	CASSLVGGNTEAFF
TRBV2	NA	CASSVYREETQYF
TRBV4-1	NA	CASSQATTGVGYGYTF
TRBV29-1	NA	CSGNDGSSGELFF
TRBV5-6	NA	CASTRAPAGGPGNEQFF
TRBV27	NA	CASNPFTDTQYF
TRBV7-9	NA	CASSSGLAGNNEQFF
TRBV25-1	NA	CASSESGRGDQPQHF
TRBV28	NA	CASSLRQGTNYGYTF
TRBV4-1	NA	CASSQEGTGGLNIQYF
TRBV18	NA	CASSPPSSGNTGELFF
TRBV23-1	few	CASSQSLDRTNSYEQYF
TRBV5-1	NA	CASSLDGRTGETQYF
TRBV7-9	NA	CASSTSTETQYF
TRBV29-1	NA	CSELSGPRNEKLFF
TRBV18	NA	CASSPGTLRSGNTIYF
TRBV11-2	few	CASSLDRHSGELFF
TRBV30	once	CAWSGGTTSTDTQYF
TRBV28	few	CASSFGTGYSTDTQYF
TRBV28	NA	CASSFIAFGGKVKPQHF
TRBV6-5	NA	CASSYSGQGLGGYTF
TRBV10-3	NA	CAISAVAGGINEQFF
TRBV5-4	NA	CASSPSGTGQYEQYF
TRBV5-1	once	CASSFEGLVEQFF
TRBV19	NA	CASSITRDYHTGELFF
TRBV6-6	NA	CATSNIQLAKNIQYF
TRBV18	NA	CASSQRTGALQETQYF
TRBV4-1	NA	CASSTQGVGVQETQYF
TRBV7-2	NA	CASSPIDRVWYGYTF
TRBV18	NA	CASSPPVGGLNYGYTF
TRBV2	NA	CASGERASYNEQFF
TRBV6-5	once	CASTGTSGNTGELFF